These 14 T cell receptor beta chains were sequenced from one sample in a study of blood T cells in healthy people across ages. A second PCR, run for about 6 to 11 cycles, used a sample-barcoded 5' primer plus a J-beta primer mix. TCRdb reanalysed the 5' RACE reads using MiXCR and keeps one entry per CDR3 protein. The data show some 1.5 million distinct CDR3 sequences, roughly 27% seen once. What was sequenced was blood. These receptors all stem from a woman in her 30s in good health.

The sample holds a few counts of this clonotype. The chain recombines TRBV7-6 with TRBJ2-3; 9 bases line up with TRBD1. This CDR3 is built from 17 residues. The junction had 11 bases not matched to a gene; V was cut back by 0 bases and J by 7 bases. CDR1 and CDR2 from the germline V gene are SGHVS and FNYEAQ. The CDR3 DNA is TGTGCCAGCAGCTTAGCCGCCGGGACAGGGAGCGGAAATACGCAGTATTTT. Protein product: CASSLAAGTGSGNTQYF.

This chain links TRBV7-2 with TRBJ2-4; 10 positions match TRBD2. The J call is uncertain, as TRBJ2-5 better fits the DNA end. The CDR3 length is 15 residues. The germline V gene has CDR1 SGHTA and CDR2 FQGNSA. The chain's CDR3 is CTSSSRLAGTETQYF. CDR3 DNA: TGTACCAGCAGCTCCAGACTAGCGGGTACAGAGACCCAGTACTTC.

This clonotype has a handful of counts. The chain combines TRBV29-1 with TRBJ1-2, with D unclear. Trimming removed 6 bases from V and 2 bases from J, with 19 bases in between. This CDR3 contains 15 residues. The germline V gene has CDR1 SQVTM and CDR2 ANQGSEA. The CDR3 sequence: CSVRQDPVYNYGYTF. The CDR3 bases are TGCAGCGTCCGCCAGGATCCAGTGTACAACTATGGCTACACCTTC.

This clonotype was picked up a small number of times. The CDR3 here is CASSYRGGGNTEAFF. In DNA, the CDR3 is TGTGCCAGCAGTTACAGGGGCGGGGGGAACACTGAAGCTTTCTTT. The V and J genes are TRBV12-3 or TRBV12-4 and TRBJ1-1; 7 bases are shared with TRBD1. This CDR3 contains 15 residues. J gave up 1 base and V 4 bases, and 6 bases lay outside the gene matches.

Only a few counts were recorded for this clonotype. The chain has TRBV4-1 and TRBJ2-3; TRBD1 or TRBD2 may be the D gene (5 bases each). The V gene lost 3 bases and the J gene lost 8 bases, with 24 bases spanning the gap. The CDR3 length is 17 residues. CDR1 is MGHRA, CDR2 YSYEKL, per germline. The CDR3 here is CASSQVRDAPVAGTQYF. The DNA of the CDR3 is TGCGCCAGCAGCCAGGTCCGGGACGCTCCGGTGGCGGGTACGCAGTATTTT.

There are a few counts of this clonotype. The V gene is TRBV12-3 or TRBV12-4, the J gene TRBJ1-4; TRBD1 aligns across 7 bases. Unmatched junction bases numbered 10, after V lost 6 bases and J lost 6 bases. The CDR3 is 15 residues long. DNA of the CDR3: TGTGCCAGCAGACCCCCCGGAACAGGGGATGAAAAACTGTTTTTT. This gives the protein CASRPPGTGDEKLFF.

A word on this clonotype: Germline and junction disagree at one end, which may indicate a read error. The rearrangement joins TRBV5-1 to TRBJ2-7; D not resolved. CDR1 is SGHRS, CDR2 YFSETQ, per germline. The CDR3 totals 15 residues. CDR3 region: CAGSLDDPGRYEQYF. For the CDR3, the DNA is TGCGCCGGCAGCTTGGATGATCCCGGACGCTACGAGCAGTACTTC. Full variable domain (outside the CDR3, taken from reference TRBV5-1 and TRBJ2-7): KAGVTQTPRYLIKTRGQQVTLSCSPISGHRSVSWYQQTPGQGLQFLFEYFSETQRNKGNFPGRFSGRQFSNSRSEMNVSTLELGDSALYLCAGSLDDPGRYEQYFGPGTRLTVT.

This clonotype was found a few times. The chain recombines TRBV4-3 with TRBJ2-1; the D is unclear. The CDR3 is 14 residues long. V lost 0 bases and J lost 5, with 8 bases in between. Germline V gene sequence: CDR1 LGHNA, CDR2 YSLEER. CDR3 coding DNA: TGCGCCAGCAGCCAAGAGTTCGCGAACAATGAGCAGTTCTTC. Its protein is CASSQEFANNEQFF.

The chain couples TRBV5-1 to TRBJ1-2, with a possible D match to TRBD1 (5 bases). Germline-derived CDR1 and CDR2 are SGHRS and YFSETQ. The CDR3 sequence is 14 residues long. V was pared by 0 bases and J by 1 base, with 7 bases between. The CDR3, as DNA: TGCGCCAGCAGCTTGGCGACAGTTAACTATGGCTACACCTTC. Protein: CASSLATVNYGYTF.

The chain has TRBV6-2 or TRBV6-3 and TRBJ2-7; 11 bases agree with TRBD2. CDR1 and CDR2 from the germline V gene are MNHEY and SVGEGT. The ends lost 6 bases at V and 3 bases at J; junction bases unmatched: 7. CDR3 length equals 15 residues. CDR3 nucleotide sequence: TGTGCCAGCAGCCAACCCGGGACTAGCGGCTACGAGCAGTACTTC. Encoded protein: CASSQPGTSGYEQYF.

CDR3 region: CSARVDRGVASGANVLTF. The CDR3 DNA follows: TGCAGTGCTAGAGTAGACAGGGGGGTCGCCTCTGGGGCCAACGTCCTGACTTTC. J is TRBJ2-6 and V is TRBV20-1, with TRBD1 matching over 9 bases. The CDR3 covers 18 residues. Per germline, CDR1 DFQATT and CDR2 SNEGSKA (reference sequence). V lost 1 base, J lost 0 bases, and 7 bases stayed unmatched.

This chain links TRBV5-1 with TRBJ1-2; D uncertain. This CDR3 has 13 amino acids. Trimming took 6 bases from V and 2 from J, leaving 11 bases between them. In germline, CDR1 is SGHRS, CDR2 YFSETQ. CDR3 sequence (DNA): TGCGCCAGCACCTGGGTCCGGAACTATGGCTACACCTTC. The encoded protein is CASTWVRNYGYTF. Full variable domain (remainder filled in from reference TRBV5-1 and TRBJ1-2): KAGVTQTPRYLIKTRGQQVTLSCSPISGHRSVSWYQQTPGQGLQFLFEYFSETQRNKGNFPGRFSGRQFSNSRSEMNVSTLELGDSALYLCASTWVRNYGYTFGSGTRLTVV.

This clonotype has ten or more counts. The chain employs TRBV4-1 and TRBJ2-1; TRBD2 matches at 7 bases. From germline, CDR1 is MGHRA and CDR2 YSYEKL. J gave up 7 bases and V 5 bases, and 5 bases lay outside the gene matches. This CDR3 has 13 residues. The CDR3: CASSYNSGNEQFF. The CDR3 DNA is TGCGCCAGCAGCTATAATAGCGGGAATGAGCAGTTCTTC.

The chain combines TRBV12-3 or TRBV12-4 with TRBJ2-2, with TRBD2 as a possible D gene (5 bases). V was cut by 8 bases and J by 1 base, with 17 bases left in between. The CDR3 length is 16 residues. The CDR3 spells CASSFGTSGNTGELFF. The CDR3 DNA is TGTGCCAGCTCCTTCGGAACCAGCGGGAACACCGGGGAGCTGTTTTTT.